The clone carrying this T cell receptor beta chain was counted a few times. Its cognate antigen is unknown. The data were taken from a study of T cell repertoires in cytomegalovirus infection. Study overall: CMV infection plus the matching HLA type was flagged by public TCR beta signatures.

Study-wide findings and caveats: CMV carriers having the relevant HLA were flagged by cumulative public TCR beta family frequency.

TCRdb reanalysed the reads using MiXCR and keeps one entry per CDR3 protein. The repertoire has over 200,000 distinct CDR3 sequences, approximately 13% of them found once; the top ten carry around 8.8%. This CDR3 is built from 13 residues. Trimming cost V 9 bases and J 9 bases, with 18 bases left between them. Germline CDR1 MNHNS, CDR2 SASEGT. The material sequenced was PBMCs. The TCR originated in a human donor in good health (CMV status not recorded). Some clones in this sample may be carry-over from other donors' samples. This chain uses TRBV6-1 with TRBJ2-1, with a tentative D call TRBD1 (6 bases). The CDR3 sequence: CASGEWGQGEQFF. CDR3 DNA: TGTGCCAGTGGTGAATGGGGGCAAGGTGAGCAGTTCTTC.